Listed below are T cell receptor beta chains from one sample, sequenced in a study of CXCR3-negative and CXCR3-positive naive CD8 T cells. TCRdb reprocessed the 5' RACE reads and stores each CDR3 protein as one record, lacking DNA. This table lists 6,000 or so distinct CDR3 sequences. Sequenced material: naive CXCR3+ CD8+ T cells from blood. These receptor sequences come from a human donor in good health. Some clones in this sample may be carry-over from other donors' samples. The CDR3 runs from the conserved cysteine through the conserved F or W. Clone sizes are given selectively: once, few, many, or a class where the clone is expanded.

v_call: TRBV7-9
clone_size: NA
j_call: TRBJ1-1
cdr3_length: 12
cdr3_aa: CASSQGPLEAFF

v_call: TRBV6-2/TRBV6-3
clone_size: medium-sized
j_call: TRBJ1-1
cdr3_length: 16
cdr3_aa: CASSTGTALGGTEAFF

v_call: TRBV4-1
clone_size: NA
j_call: TRBJ2-3
cdr3_length: 16
cdr3_aa: CASSQLWDMGTDTQYF

v_call: TRBV4-3
clone_size: NA
j_call: TRBJ2-1
cdr3_length: 16
cdr3_aa: CASSQDTTSLPREQFF

v_call: TRBV27
clone_size: medium-sized
j_call: TRBJ1-1
cdr3_length: 14
cdr3_aa: CASSLAGMNTEAFF

v_call: TRBV6-2/TRBV6-3
clone_size: NA
j_call: TRBJ1-2
cdr3_length: 13
cdr3_aa: CASSYVLGYGYTF

v_call: TRBV7-6
clone_size: NA
j_call: TRBJ2-1
cdr3_length: 13
cdr3_aa: CASSLAGQAWQFF

v_call: TRBV29-1
clone_size: medium-sized
j_call: TRBJ2-7
cdr3_length: 13
cdr3_aa: CSVGYKGAGEQYF

v_call: TRBV29-1
clone_size: NA
j_call: TRBJ1-2
cdr3_length: 13
cdr3_aa: CSVEVPANYGYTF

v_call: TRBV11-2
clone_size: NA
j_call: TRBJ1-5
cdr3_length: 13
cdr3_aa: CASSLDPGQPQHF

v_call: TRBV20-1
clone_size: NA
j_call: TRBJ2-5
cdr3_length: 15
cdr3_aa: CSARPEDSDQETQYF

v_call: TRBV29-1
clone_size: NA
j_call: TRBJ2-1
cdr3_length: 14
cdr3_aa: CSVDWTSIFNEQFF

v_call: TRBV29-1
clone_size: medium-sized
j_call: TRBJ2-7
cdr3_length: 13
cdr3_aa: CSAASGSLYEQYF

v_call: TRBV6-5
clone_size: medium-sized
j_call: TRBJ1-1
cdr3_length: 16
cdr3_aa: CASSYSTGGANTEAFF

v_call: TRBV20-1
clone_size: medium-sized
j_call: TRBJ2-7
cdr3_length: 13
cdr3_aa: CSARMLDRYEQYF

v_call: TRBV7-9
clone_size: medium-sized
j_call: TRBJ2-1
cdr3_length: 15
cdr3_aa: CASSFGAGNTDEQFF

v_call: TRBV10-3
clone_size: NA
j_call: TRBJ1-2
cdr3_length: 15
cdr3_aa: CAISELGGVDYGYTF

v_call: TRBV7-2
clone_size: NA
j_call: TRBJ1-6
cdr3_length: 15
cdr3_aa: CASSLGGTGDSPLHF

v_call: TRBV13
clone_size: medium-sized
j_call: TRBJ1-1
cdr3_length: 15
cdr3_aa: CASALRTGWNTEAFF

v_call: TRBV7-2
clone_size: NA
j_call: TRBJ2-7
cdr3_length: 13
cdr3_aa: CASSLGRSYEQYF

v_call: TRBV11-2
clone_size: medium-sized
j_call: TRBJ2-5
cdr3_length: 15
cdr3_aa: CASSLGTGVQETQYF

v_call: TRBV7-6
clone_size: medium-sized
j_call: TRBJ2-2
cdr3_length: 16
cdr3_aa: CASSLARTGNTGELFF

v_call: TRBV20-1
clone_size: NA
j_call: TRBJ1-3
cdr3_length: 17
cdr3_aa: CSARDPISGQIGNTIYF

v_call: TRBV3-1
clone_size: NA
j_call: TRBJ2-7
cdr3_length: 12
cdr3_aa: CASSHGTLEQYF

v_call: TRBV4-1
clone_size: NA
j_call: TRBJ2-1
cdr3_length: 15
cdr3_aa: CASSQDRGDYNEQFF

v_call: TRBV7-9
clone_size: medium-sized
j_call: TRBJ2-7
cdr3_length: 17
cdr3_aa: CASSTIQGAPNSYEQYF

v_call: TRBV29-1
clone_size: NA
j_call: TRBJ2-7
cdr3_length: 15
cdr3_aa: CSVPAPAGTSYEQYF

v_call: TRBV13
clone_size: NA
j_call: TRBJ2-2
cdr3_length: 14
cdr3_aa: CASSTPGGTGELFF

v_call: TRBV9
clone_size: NA
j_call: TRBJ2-2
cdr3_length: 18
cdr3_aa: CASSGTGTGALNTGELFF

v_call: TRBV20-1
clone_size: medium-sized
j_call: TRBJ2-3
cdr3_length: 11
cdr3_aa: CSAVTGGTQYF

v_call: TRBV30
clone_size: medium-sized
j_call: TRBJ1-1
cdr3_length: 12
cdr3_aa: CAWKSLNTEAFF

v_call: TRBV29-1
clone_size: NA
j_call: TRBJ2-2
cdr3_length: 16
cdr3_aa: CSVEEPLAGGFGELFF

v_call: TRBV27
clone_size: medium-sized
j_call: TRBJ2-2
cdr3_length: 19
cdr3_aa: CASSLNPLRALRYTGELFF

v_call: TRBV29-1
clone_size: medium-sized
j_call: TRBJ1-1
cdr3_length: 12
cdr3_aa: CSVELRGTEAFF

v_call: TRBV29-1
clone_size: medium-sized
j_call: TRBJ1-4
cdr3_length: 13
cdr3_aa: CSVTRDPNEKLFF

v_call: TRBV19
clone_size: medium-sized
j_call: TRBJ1-1
cdr3_length: 12
cdr3_aa: CASLRENTEAFF

v_call: TRBV10-3
clone_size: large
j_call: TRBJ1-5
cdr3_length: 16
cdr3_aa: CAISRVGQEGNQPQHF

v_call: TRBV29-1
clone_size: NA
j_call: TRBJ2-3
cdr3_length: 12
cdr3_aa: CSVRHPTDTQYF